The 19 T cell receptor beta chains listed next were all sequenced from one sample in a study of blood T cells in healthy people across ages. A second about 6 to 12 cycle PCR used barcoded and J-beta primers. TCRdb reprocessed the 5' RACE reads with MiXCR, giving one entry per CDR3 protein. The table lists 450,000 to 700,000 distinct CDR3 sequences, roughly 29% of them singletons. The source material was blood. The receptors shown here come from a woman aged 70-85 years in good health.

The chain uses TRBV29-1 and TRBJ2-5; D call uncertain. The better agreement between TRBJ2-7 and the DNA end casts doubt on the J call. CDR1 is SQVTM and CDR2 is ANQGSEA in the germline V gene. There are 12 residues in the CDR3. CDR3 in amino acids: CSVTDNSYEQYF. CDR3 sequence (DNA): TGCAGCGTCACAGACAACTCCTACGAGCAGTACTTC.

This clonotype showed up just a few times. This sequence joins TRBV5-1 and TRBJ1-3; D gene uncertain. CDR3 length: 15 amino acids. Trimming cost V 6 bases and J 0 bases, with 13 bases left between them. CDR1 and CDR2 (germline): SGHRS, YFSETQ. The CDR3 protein is CASTDPQSSGNTIYF. The CDR3 DNA follows: TGCGCCAGCACCGACCCACAGAGCTCTGGAAACACCATATATTTT.

The V and J genes are TRBV9 and TRBJ1-4; D is uncertain. Trimming stripped 7 bases from V and 0 bases from J, with 16 bases between. The CDR3 totals 16 residues. Germline V CDR1 and CDR2: SGDLS, YYNGEE. The CDR3 sequence: CASGRIPGPTNEKLFF. CDR3 sequence (DNA): TGTGCCAGCGGGAGGATCCCCGGACCAACTAATGAAAAACTGTTTTTT. The variable domain in full, with the rest retrieved from reference TRBV9 and TRBJ1-4, is DSGVTQTPKHLITATGQRVTLRCSPRSGDLSVYWYQQSLDQGLQFLIQYYNGEERAKGNILERFSAQQFPDLHSELNLSSLELGDSALYFCASGRIPGPTNEKLFFGSGTQLSVL.

J is TRBJ2-7 and V is TRBV7-9, with D possibly being TRBD1 or TRBD2 (6 bases each). This CDR3 spans 14 amino acids. V shed 8 bases and J shed 1 base, with 15 bases lying between them. Germline assignment: CDR1 SEHNR and CDR2 FQNEAQ (reference sequence). The CDR3 sequence is CASEMGGLSYEQYF. DNA of the CDR3: TGTGCCAGCGAGATGGGGGGCTTATCCTACGAGCAGTACTTC.

This clonotype was picked up a small number of times. J is TRBJ1-2 and V is TRBV18; D uncertain. V was shortened by 6 bases and J by 0 bases, with 14 bases between the two germline ends. This CDR3 contains 15 residues. Germline CDR1 is KGHSH and CDR2 is LQKENI. CDR3 nucleotides: TGTGCCAGCTCGGAACTATTCGGTTCTAACTATGGCTACACCTTC. This encodes CASSELFGSNYGYTF.

This clonotype came up once. The CDR3 region is CSVGDREGKLFF. DNA for the CDR3: TGCAGCGTTGGGGACAGGGAGGGAAAACTGTTTTTT. The chain has TRBV29-1 and TRBJ1-4; 9 bases agree with TRBD1. The ends lost 4 bases at V and 10 bases at J; junction bases unmatched: 4. Germline CDR1 and CDR2: SQVTM and ANQGSEA. CDR3 length: 12 residues.

The rearrangement joins TRBV7-2 to TRBJ2-1; D not resolved. V was trimmed by 5 bases and J by 8 bases, leaving 10 bases between them. Germline lookup yields CDR1 SGHTA and CDR2 FQGNSA. CDR3 size: 12 residues. CDR3 DNA sequence: TGTGCCAGCAGCCCACAAAGAGATGAGCAGTTCTTC. It translates to CASSPQRDEQFF.

In its sample, this clonotype was seen a few times. A junction end diverges from the germline sequence, so it may reflect a read error. The rearrangement joins TRBV25-1 to TRBJ2-2; 7 bases map to TRBD1. CDR3 size: 15 residues. CDR1 and CDR2 from the germline V gene are MGHDK and SYGVNS. The CDR3 is CASSGKGQRTGELSF. The CDR3 nucleotides are TGTGCCAGCAGTGGAAAGGGACAGCGCACCGGGGAGCTGTCTTTT.

The V gene is TRBV12-3 or TRBV12-4, the J gene TRBJ1-1, with unresolved D. V lost 8 bases and J lost 3, with 13 bases in between. The CDR3 has 13 residues. CDR3 amino acids: CASQDQPDTEAFF. Written as DNA, the CDR3 is TGTGCCAGCCAGGATCAACCGGACACTGAAGCTTTCTTT.

This clonotype was detected a few times. The gene calls are TRBV29-1 and TRBJ2-5, with TRBD2 identical over 9 bases. The J call may be in error: the DNA end matches TRBJ2-1 better. Germline V gene data show CDR1 as SQVTM and CDR2 as ANQGSEA. CDR3 length equals 13 residues. The CDR3 DNA follows: TGCAGCGGCCGACTAGCGGTATACAATGAGCAGTTCTTC. Its translation: CSGRLAVYNEQFF.

This clonotype was seen a handful of times. The chain recombines TRBV5-1 with TRBJ1-2; TRBD1 matches at 7 bases. With 0 bases clipped from V and 7 bases from J, the junction kept 9 bases outside the gene matches. The CDR3 runs 15 residues. Germline CDR1 is SGHRS and CDR2 is YFSETQ. Here the CDR3 reads CASSLDPGGIGGYTF. The CDR3 DNA reads as TGCGCCAGCAGCTTGGATCCAGGGGGAATCGGTGGCTACACCTTC.

The CDR3, as DNA: TGTGCCAGCAGCTTTGGGGGGTCCCGAGAGACCCAGTACTTC. It is translated as CASSFGGSRETQYF. The J gene is TRBJ2-5, the V gene TRBV7-8; D is perhaps TRBD2 (6 bases). Deletions cut 3 bases from V and 4 bases from J, with 12 bases between. Germline lookup yields CDR1 SGHVS and CDR2 FQNEAQ. The CDR3 consists of 14 residues. The complete variable domain, with remaining parts taken from reference TRBV7-8 and TRBJ2-5, reads GAGVSQSPRYKVAKRGQDVALRCDPISGHVSLFWYQQALGQGPEFLTYFQNEAQLDKSGLPSDRFFAERPEGSVSTLKIQRTQQEDSAVYLCASSFGGSRETQYFGPGTRLLVL.

The genes are TRBV7-2 and TRBJ2-1, with TRBD1 matching over 8 bases. There are 17 residues in the CDR3. Trimming took 5 bases from V and 3 from J; bases not matched to a gene: 12. Per the germline V gene, CDR1 is SGHTA and CDR2 is FQGNSA. CDR3 in amino acids: CASSPYATGAGYNEQFF. DNA for the CDR3: TGTGCCAGCAGCCCTTACGCGACAGGGGCGGGCTACAATGAGCAGTTCTTC.

Here the CDR3 DNA reads TGTGCCAGCAGTTACCGGGCGAACACTGAAGCTTTCTTT. As protein: CASSYRANTEAFF. The J gene is TRBJ1-1, the V gene TRBV6-6; D remains unclear. The germline V gene has CDR1 MNHNY and CDR2 SVGAGI (reference sequence). The CDR3 has 13 residues. V dropped 2 bases and J dropped 1 base, with 5 bases sitting between them.

The chain has TRBV7-9 and TRBJ1-1, with no clear D. CDR3 length: 16 amino acids. Germline loops: CDR1 SEHNR, CDR2 FQNEAQ (reference sequence). Trimming stripped 6 bases from V and 1 base from J, with 18 bases between. The CDR3 DNA reads TGTGCCAGCAGTTCAACGGGATTACCAGGGAACACTGAAGCTTTCTTT. It encodes CASSSTGLPGNTEAFF.

This clonotype was detected a few times. The chain joins TRBV5-1 to TRBJ1-1; D might be TRBD1 (6 bases). Germline loops: CDR1 SGHRS, CDR2 YFSETQ. The CDR3 has 14 residues. Deletions cut 7 bases from V and 1 base from J, with 14 bases between. The CDR3: CASAKMGANTEAFF. Here the CDR3 DNA reads TGCGCCAGCGCCAAGATGGGGGCGAACACTGAAGCTTTCTTT.

Comment on this clonotype: A read error may account for a junction end that differs from germline. The CDR3 DNA is TGTGCCATCAGCCGGGACAGCTATGGCTACACCTTC. Amino acid sequence: CAISRDSYGYTF. This chain connects TRBV5-5 to TRBJ1-2; 7 positions match TRBD1. This CDR3 contains 12 residues. Germline V gene lookup returns CDR1 SGHKS and CDR2 YYEKEE (reference sequence).

J is TRBJ2-3 and V is TRBV7-2; 11 nucleotides line up with TRBD2. V shed 4 bases, J shed 6 bases, and the junction held 6 bases outside the gene matches. This CDR3 has 15 amino acids. Germline CDR1 reads SGHTA; CDR2 reads FQGNSA. The CDR3 loop is CASSSSSGGWDTQYF. For the CDR3, the DNA is TGTGCCAGCAGCTCGTCTAGCGGGGGGTGGGATACGCAGTATTTT.

The V and J genes are TRBV6-2 or TRBV6-3 and TRBJ2-3; TRBD2 matches at 8 bases. The CDR3 has 14 residues. The germline CDR1 and CDR2 sequences are MNHEY and SVGEGT. J lost 5 bases, V lost 2 bases, and 3 bases had no gene match. The CDR3 region is CASSYGLAGDTQYF. For the CDR3, the DNA is TGTGCCAGCAGTTACGGACTAGCAGGAGATACGCAGTATTTT.